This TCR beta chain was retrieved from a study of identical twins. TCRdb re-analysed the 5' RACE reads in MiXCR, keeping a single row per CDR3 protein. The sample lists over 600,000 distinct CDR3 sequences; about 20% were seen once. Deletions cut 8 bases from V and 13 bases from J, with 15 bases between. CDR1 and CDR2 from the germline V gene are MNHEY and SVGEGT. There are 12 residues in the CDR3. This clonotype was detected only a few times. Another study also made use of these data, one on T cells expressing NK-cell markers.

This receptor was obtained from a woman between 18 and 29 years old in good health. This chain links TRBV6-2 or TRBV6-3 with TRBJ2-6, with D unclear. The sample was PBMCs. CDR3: CASFNRPQVLTF. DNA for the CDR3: TGTGCCAGCTTTAACCGCCCCCAGGTCCTGACTTTC.